These 13 T cell receptor beta chains originate from one sample sequenced in a study of CD8+CD57+ T cells in acquired aplastic anemia. It was genomic DNA that served as the template for profiling TCR beta VDJ and CDR3. TCRdb passed the reads through MiXCR, listing each CDR3 protein once. The repertoire holds some 47,000 distinct CDR3 sequences, with around 73% as singletons. Material: sorted CD4+, CD8+, or CD8+CD57+ T cells (not recorded which) from PBMCs. All receptors derive from a human donor in good health, serving as a control.

The chain carries TRBV19 and TRBJ1-2; TRBD1 matches at 7 bases. CDR3 size: 14 residues. The germline CDR1 and CDR2 sequences are LNHDA and SQIVND (reference sequence). V lost 5 bases and J lost 0; bases outside the gene matches: 3. The CDR3 here is CASSRDSSNYGYTF. DNA of the CDR3: TGTGCCAGTAGTCGGGACAGCTCTAACTATGGCTACACCTTC.

This clonotype was recorded once. J is TRBJ2-3 and V is TRBV2; 12 bases line up with TRBD1. The V and J ends lost 6 bases and 6 bases, in that order; junction bases with no gene match: 7. The CDR3 runs to 15 residues. Germline-derived CDR1 and CDR2 are SNHLY and FYNNEI. CDR3 amino acids: CASSRDRGRTDTQYF. The CDR3 DNA sequence: TGTGCCAGCAGCCGGGACAGGGGGCGGACGGATACGCAGTATTTT.

V usage is TRBV15 and J usage is TRBJ2-1; TRBD1 matches 9 bases. Per the germline V gene, CDR1 is LNHNV and CDR2 is YYDKDF (reference sequence). Trimming removed 4 bases from V and 5 bases from J; junction bases left unmatched: 6. The CDR3 consists of 15 residues. CDR3 DNA: TGTGCCACCAGCACGTTCGGGACAGGGAACAATGAGCAGTTCTTC. Translated, it gives CATSTFGTGNNEQFF.

The chain recombines TRBV29-1 with TRBJ1-2, with D tentatively TRBD1 (5 bases). This CDR3 has 15 residues. Germline CDR1 and CDR2: SQVTM and ANQGSEA. V lost 3 bases, J lost 6 bases, and 20 bases lay in between. CDR3 DNA: TGCAGCGTTGAGCTTTGGGGACGGAGAATCGATGGCTACACCTTC. It yields the protein CSVELWGRRIDGYTF.

J is TRBJ2-7 and V is TRBV10-3; D is perhaps TRBD1 or TRBD2 (5 bases each). CDR1 is ENHRY, CDR2 SYGVKD, per germline. This CDR3 comprises 10 residues. V was pared by 8 bases and J by 7 bases, with 9 bases between. The CDR3 region has the DNA TGTGCCATCGGGGGTGAAGAGCAGTACTTC. Amino acid sequence: CAIGGEEQYF.

The chain employs TRBV15 and TRBJ2-7, with D perhaps TRBD1 (5 bases). Trimming took off 0 bases at V and 4 bases at J, with 10 bases between the two ends. Germline V lookup: CDR1 LNHNV, CDR2 YYDKDF (reference sequence). CDR3 size: 14 residues. The CDR3 DNA reads TGTGCCACCAGCAGAGATCCGCAGGGTTACGAGCAGTACTTC. Amino acid sequence: CATSRDPQGYEQYF. The full variable domain, with the rest looked up from reference TRBV15 and TRBJ2-7, is DAMVIQNPRYQVTQFGKPVTLSCSQTLNHNVMYWYQQKSSQAPKLLFHYYDKDFNNEADTPDNFQSRRPNTSFCFLDIRSPGLGDTAMYLCATSRDPQGYEQYFGPGTRLTVT.

Many counts were recorded for this clonotype. The chain carries TRBV11-3 and TRBJ1-5; 8 bases are shared with TRBD1. Unmatched junction bases numbered 0, after V lost 1 base and J lost 7 bases. This CDR3 has 13 amino acids. Germline CDR1 reads SGHNT; CDR2 reads YENEEA. The CDR3 nucleotides read TGTGCCAGCAGCTTAGCAGGGGGCCAGCCCCAGCATTTT. Amino acid sequence: CASSLAGGQPQHF.

This clonotype was recorded a few times. The chain is built from TRBV24-1 and TRBJ2-2; 7 nucleotides align to TRBD2. The V gene end was trimmed by 2 bases and the J gene end by 5 bases; junction bases not matched to a gene: 7. The CDR3 runs to 16 residues. CDR1 and CDR2 (germline): KGHDR, SFDVKD. CDR3 sequence: CATSDSFAGDTGELFF. DNA for the CDR3: TGTGCCACCAGTGATTCCTTCGCGGGGGATACCGGGGAGCTGTTTTTT.

This clonotype has a single count. The rearrangement joins TRBV2 to TRBJ1-2; 7 nucleotides agree with TRBD1. CDR3 length equals 11 residues. J gave up 6 bases and V 10 bases, and 5 bases lay outside the gene matches. The germline V gene has CDR1 SNHLY and CDR2 FYNNEI. In nucleotides, the CDR3 is TGTGCCAACGACAGGGCTCATGGCTACACCTTC. Translating gives CANDRAHGYTF.

CDR3 in DNA: TGTGCCAGCAGCTTAAAGGGCTACACCTTC. Its translation is CASSLKGYTF. V is TRBV7-9 and J is TRBJ1-2; D uncertain. The CDR3 has 10 amino acids. Germline V lookup: CDR1 SEHNR, CDR2 FQNEAQ (reference sequence). The V gene lost 2 bases and the J gene lost 8 bases, with 3 bases spanning the gap.

CDR3 coding DNA: TGTGCCATCAGTGAGAGCCAGGGGAACTATGGCTACACCTTC. It codes for CAISESQGNYGYTF. The chain carries TRBV10-3 and TRBJ1-2, with D perhaps TRBD1 (6 bases). This CDR3 region has 14 residues. Between the trimmed V and J ends, which lost 2 bases and 2 bases, there was a span of 9 bases. CDR1 ENHRY and CDR2 SYGVKD come from the germline V gene.

Remarks on this clonotype: The junction shows a germline mismatch at one end, possibly a read error. The J gene is TRBJ1-6, the V gene TRBV13, with D unresolved. CDR3 length equals 14 residues. In germline, CDR1 is PRHDT, CDR2 FYEKMQ (reference sequence). The CDR3 coding sequence is TGTGCCAGCAGCTTAGCGCTAAGGGTAGAACCCCTCCGCTTT. It translates to CASSLALRVEPLRF.

This chain joins TRBV7-8 and TRBJ2-5; TRBD1 is a possible D gene (5 bases). The V gene's germline CDR1 is SGHVS and CDR2 FQNEAQ. Deletions cut 5 bases from V and 5 bases from J, with 12 bases between. This CDR3 is 13 amino acids long. CDR3 residues: CASSPPRAETQYF. In nucleotides, the CDR3 is TGTGCCAGCAGCCCCCCCAGGGCGGAGACCCAGTACTTC.